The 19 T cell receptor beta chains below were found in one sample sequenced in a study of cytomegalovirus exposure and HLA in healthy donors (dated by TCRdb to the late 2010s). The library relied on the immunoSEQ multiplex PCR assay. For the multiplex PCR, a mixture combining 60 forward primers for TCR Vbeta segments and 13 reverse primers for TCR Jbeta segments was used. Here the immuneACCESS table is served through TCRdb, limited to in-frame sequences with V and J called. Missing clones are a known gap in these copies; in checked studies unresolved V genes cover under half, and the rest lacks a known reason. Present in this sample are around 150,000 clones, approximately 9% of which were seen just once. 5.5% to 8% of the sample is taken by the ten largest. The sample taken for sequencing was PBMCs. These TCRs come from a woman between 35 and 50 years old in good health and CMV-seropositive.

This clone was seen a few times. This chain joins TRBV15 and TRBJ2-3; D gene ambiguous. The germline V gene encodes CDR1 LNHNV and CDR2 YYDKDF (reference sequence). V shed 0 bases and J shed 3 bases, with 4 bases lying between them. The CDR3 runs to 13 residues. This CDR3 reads CATSRDRTDTQYF. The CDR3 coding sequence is TGTGCCACCAGCAGAGACAGAACAGATACGCAGTATTTT.

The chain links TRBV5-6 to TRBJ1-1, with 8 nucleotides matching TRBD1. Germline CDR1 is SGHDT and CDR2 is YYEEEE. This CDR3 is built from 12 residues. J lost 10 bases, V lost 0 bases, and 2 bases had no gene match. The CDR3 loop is CASSLGTGTAFF. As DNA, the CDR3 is TGTGCCAGCAGCTTGGGGACAGGGACAGCTTTCTTT.

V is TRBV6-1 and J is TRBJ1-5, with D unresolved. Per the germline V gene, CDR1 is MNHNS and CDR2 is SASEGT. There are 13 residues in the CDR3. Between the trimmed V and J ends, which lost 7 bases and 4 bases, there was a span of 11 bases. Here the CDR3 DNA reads TGTGCCAGCATAAACAGCGGGAATCAGCCCCAGCATTTT. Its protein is CASINSGNQPQHF.

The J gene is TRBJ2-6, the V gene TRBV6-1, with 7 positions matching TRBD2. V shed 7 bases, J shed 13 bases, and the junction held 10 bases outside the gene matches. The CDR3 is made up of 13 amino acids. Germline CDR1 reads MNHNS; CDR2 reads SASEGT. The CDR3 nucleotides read TGTGCCAGCATGGAGGGAGGGTTTTGGGTCCTGACTTTC. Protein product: CASMEGGFWVLTF.

The CDR3 region is CSVLGGQGARGETQYF. DNA for the CDR3: TGCAGCGTTCTTGGGGGACAGGGGGCGCGTGGAGAGACCCAGTACTTC. V is TRBV29-1 and J is TRBJ2-5, with 12 bases identical to TRBD1. The CDR3 length is 16 residues. V trimming: 5 bases; J trimming: 4 bases; junction bases outside the gene matches: 11. CDR1 is SQVTM, CDR2 ANQGSEA, per germline. The full variable domain, in which reference TRBV29-1 and TRBJ2-5 provide the parts outside the CDR3, is SAVISQKPSRDICQRGTSLTIQCQVDSQVTMMFWYRQQPGQSLTLIATANQGSEATYESGFVIDKFPISRPNLTFSTLTVSNMSPEDSSIYLCSVLGGQGARGETQYFGPGTRLLVL.

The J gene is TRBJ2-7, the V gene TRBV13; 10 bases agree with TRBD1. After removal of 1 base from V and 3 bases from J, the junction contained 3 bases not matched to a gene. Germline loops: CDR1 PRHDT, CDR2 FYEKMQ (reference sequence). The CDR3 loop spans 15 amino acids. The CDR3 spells CASSLADRGVYEQYF. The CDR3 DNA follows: TGTGCCAGCAGCTTAGCGGACAGGGGGGTCTACGAGCAGTACTTC.

The CDR3 nucleotides are TGTGCCAGCAGCGTAGCCCCAGGGGATTCTTTTGGCTACACCTTC. It encodes CASSVAPGDSFGYTF. The rearrangement uses TRBV9 and TRBJ1-2, with D possibly TRBD1 on 6 matching bases. In germline, CDR1 is SGDLS, CDR2 YYNGEE. V lost 0 bases, J lost 7 bases, and 16 bases lay in between. CDR3 size: 15 residues.

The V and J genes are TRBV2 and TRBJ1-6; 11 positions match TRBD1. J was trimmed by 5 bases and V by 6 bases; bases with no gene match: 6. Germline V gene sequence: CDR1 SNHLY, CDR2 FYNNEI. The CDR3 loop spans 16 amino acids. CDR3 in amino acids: CASSGQGARDNSPLHF. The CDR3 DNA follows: TGTGCCAGCAGCGGACAGGGGGCGAGGGATAATTCACCCCTCCACTTT.

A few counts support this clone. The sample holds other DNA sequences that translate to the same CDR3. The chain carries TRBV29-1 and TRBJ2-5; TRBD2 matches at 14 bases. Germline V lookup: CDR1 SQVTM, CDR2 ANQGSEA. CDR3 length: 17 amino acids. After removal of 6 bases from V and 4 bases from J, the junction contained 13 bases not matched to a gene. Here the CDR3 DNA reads TGCAGCGTAAAAGACCCCCGACTAGCGGGGGGGCTAGAGACCCAGTACTTC. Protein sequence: CSVKDPRLAGGLETQYF. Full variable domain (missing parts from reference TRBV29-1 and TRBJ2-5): SAVISQKPSRDICQRGTSLTIQCQVDSQVTMMFWYRQQPGQSLTLIATANQGSEATYESGFVIDKFPISRPNLTFSTLTVSNMSPEDSSIYLCSVKDPRLAGGLETQYFGPGTRLLVL.

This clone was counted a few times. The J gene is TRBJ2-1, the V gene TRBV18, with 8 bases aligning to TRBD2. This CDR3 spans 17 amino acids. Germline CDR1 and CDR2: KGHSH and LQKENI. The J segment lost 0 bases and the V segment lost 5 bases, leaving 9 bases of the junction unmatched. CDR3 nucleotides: TGTGCCAGCTCATTAGCTTCCGGGGGGGTCTCCTACAATGAGCAGTTCTTC. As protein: CASSLASGGVSYNEQFF.

In DNA form, the CDR3 reads TGTGCCAGCAGCTTAGGCACTCCTTCCTACAATGAGCAGTTCTTC. The encoded protein is CASSLGTPSYNEQFF. This rearrangement joins TRBV7-8 to TRBJ2-1; D gene unclear. This CDR3 spans 15 amino acids. V was trimmed by 1 base and J by 1 base, leaving 8 bases between them. Germline values: CDR1 SGHVS, CDR2 FQNEAQ.

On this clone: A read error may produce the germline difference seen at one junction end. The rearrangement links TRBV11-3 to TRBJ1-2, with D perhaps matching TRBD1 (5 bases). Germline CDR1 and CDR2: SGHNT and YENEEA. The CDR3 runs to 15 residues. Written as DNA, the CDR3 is TGTGCCAGCAGCTCGACGACAGTCGCTAACTATGGCTCCACCTTC. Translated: CASSSTTVANYGSTF.

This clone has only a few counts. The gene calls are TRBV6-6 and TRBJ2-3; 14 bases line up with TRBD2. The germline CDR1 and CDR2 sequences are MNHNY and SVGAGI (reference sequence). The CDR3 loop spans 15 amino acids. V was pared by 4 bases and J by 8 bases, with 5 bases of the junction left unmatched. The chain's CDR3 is CASSSTSGGAGTQYF. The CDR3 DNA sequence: TGTGCCAGCAGTTCGACTAGCGGGGGGGCGGGTACGCAGTATTTT.

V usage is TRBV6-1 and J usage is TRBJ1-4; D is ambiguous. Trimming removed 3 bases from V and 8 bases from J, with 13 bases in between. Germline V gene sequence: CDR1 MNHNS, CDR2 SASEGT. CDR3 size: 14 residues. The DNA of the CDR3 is TGTGCCAGCAGTGACCGAGCCCGAGGGGAAAAACTGTTTTTT. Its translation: CASSDRARGEKLFF.

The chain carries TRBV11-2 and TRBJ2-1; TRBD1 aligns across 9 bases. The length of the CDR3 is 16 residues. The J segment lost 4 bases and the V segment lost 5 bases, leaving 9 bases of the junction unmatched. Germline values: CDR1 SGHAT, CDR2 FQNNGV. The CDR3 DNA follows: TGTGCCAGCAGCCGAGTCGGGACAGGGAATTACAATGAGCAGTTCTTC. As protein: CASSRVGTGNYNEQFF.

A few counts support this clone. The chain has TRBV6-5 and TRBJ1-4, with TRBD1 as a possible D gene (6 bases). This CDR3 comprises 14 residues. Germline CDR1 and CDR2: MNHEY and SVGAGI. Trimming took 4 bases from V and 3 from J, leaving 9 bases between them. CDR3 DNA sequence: TGTGCCAGCAGTTTCAGGGGCCCTAATGAAAAACTGTTTTTT. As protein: CASSFRGPNEKLFF.

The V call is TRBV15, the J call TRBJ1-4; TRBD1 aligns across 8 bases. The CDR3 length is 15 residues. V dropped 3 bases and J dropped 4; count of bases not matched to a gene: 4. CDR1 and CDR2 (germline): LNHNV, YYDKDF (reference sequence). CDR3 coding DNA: TGTGCCACCAGCAGGGGGACAGGACTTAATGAAAAACTGTTTTTT. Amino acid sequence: CATSRGTGLNEKLFF.

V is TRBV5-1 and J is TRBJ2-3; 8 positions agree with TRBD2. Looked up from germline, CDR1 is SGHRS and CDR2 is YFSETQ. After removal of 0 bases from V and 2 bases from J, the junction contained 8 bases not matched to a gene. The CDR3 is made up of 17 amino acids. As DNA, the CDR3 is TGCGCCAGCAGCTTGGGGAGAGCGGGGGACCTCACAGATACGCAGTATTTT. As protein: CASSLGRAGDLTDTQYF.

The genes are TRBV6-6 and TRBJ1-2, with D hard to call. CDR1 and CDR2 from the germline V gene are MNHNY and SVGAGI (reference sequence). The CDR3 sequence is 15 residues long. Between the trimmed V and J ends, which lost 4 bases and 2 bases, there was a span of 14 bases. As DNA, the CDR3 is TGTGCCAGCAGTTCCCCGAATCAGGTGAACTATGGCTACACCTTC. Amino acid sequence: CASSSPNQVNYGYTF.